The 29 T cell receptor beta chains given below trace back to one sample, sequenced in a study of circulating tumor DNA in untreated peripheral T-cell lymphoma (dated by TCRdb to about 2021). Libraries came from the immunoSEQ multiplex PCR assay. Imported from immuneACCESS, the table was reduced by TCRdb to in-frame sequences with V and J called. These copies leave out some clones; in studies compared against another copy, an unresolved V gene accounts for under half, and the cause of the remainder is not known. The sample table lists some 530 clones, approximately 82% of them with a count of one. Less than 3.5% of the sample is in the top ten clones. The sequencing input was cell-free DNA from blood serum. These receptors all come from a human donor with peripheral T-cell lymphoma.

This clone appeared once. The rearrangement joins TRBV19 to TRBJ2-1, with D unclear. Germline-derived CDR1 and CDR2 are LNHDA and SQIVND (reference sequence). Trimming removed 7 bases at V and 10 bases at J, with 11 bases between. CDR3 length: 11 residues. The CDR3 DNA follows: TGTGCCAGTAACGCTGGCTGGGAGCAGTTCTTC. It encodes CASNAGWEQFF. The full variable domain, rest sourced from reference TRBV19 and TRBJ2-1, is DGGITQSPKYLFRKEGQNVTLSCEQNLNHDAMYWYRQDPGQGLRLIYYSQIVNDFQKGDIAEGYSVSREKKESFPLTVTSAQKNPTAFYLCASNAGWEQFFGPGTRLTVL.

This chain connects TRBV30 to TRBJ1-1; D remains unclear. This CDR3 contains 10 residues. CDR1 and CDR2 (germline): GTSNPN, SVGIG (reference sequence). Trimming removed 1 base from V and 11 bases from J, with 8 bases in between. CDR3 DNA sequence: TGTGCCTGGAGTGCCCCTTGGGCTTTCTTT. Residues: CAWSAPWAFF.

The genes are TRBV6-6 and TRBJ2-7; no clear D. Germline values: CDR1 MNHNY, CDR2 SVGAGI (reference sequence). The CDR3 spans 14 residues. V was cut by 0 bases and J by 4 bases, with 10 bases left in between. In nucleotides, the CDR3 is TGTGCCAGCAGTTACTCGCGCTGGGGTTACGAGCAGTACTTC. Translating gives CASSYSRWGYEQYF.

The V and J genes are TRBV30 and TRBJ1-1; D ambiguous. From germline, CDR1 is GTSNPN and CDR2 SVGIG (reference sequence). Trimming stripped 5 bases from V and 0 bases from J, with 4 bases between. The CDR3 is 11 residues long. CDR3 region: CAWGMNTEAFF. The CDR3 bases are TGTGCCTGGGGGATGAACACTGAAGCTTTCTTT. Together with reference TRBV30 and TRBJ1-1, the CDR3 gives the full variable domain: SQTIHQWPATLVQPVGSPLSLECTVEGTSNPNLYWYRQAAGRGLQLLFYSVGIGQISSEVPQNLSASRPQDRQFILSSKKLLLSDSGFYLCAWGMNTEAFFGQGTRLTVV.

This clone appeared a single time. This chain joins TRBV9 and TRBJ1-6, with 8 bases lining up with TRBD1. With V trimmed by 5 bases and J by 5 bases, 6 bases remained unmatched. CDR3 size: 15 residues. Germline lookup yields CDR1 SGDLS and CDR2 YYNGEE. This CDR3 is CASRPSGGDNSPLHF. In DNA form, the CDR3 reads TGTGCCAGCAGACCTTCAGGGGGCGATAATTCACCCCTCCACTTT.

The chain is built from TRBV6-1 and TRBJ1-4, with D maybe TRBD1 (5 bases). The V and J ends lost 8 bases and 7 bases respectively, with 17 bases between them. Germline CDR1 is MNHNS and CDR2 is SASEGT. This CDR3 has 14 amino acids. CDR3 amino acids: CASQRGGRVEKLFF. The CDR3 bases are TGTGCCAGCCAGAGGGGTGGGCGCGTTGAAAAACTGTTTTTT.

The V gene is TRBV7-1, the J gene TRBJ1-1, with 7 nucleotides matching TRBD1. TRBV7-1 is classed as an ORF, of uncertain function. V shed 5 bases, J shed 0 bases, and the junction held 3 bases outside the gene matches. This CDR3 is built from 14 residues. The CDR3 loop is CASSDRALNTEAFF. Written as DNA, the CDR3 is TGTGCCAGCAGCGACAGGGCCTTGAACACTGAAGCTTTCTTT.

The rearrangement links TRBV4-1 to TRBJ2-1; 11 bases map to TRBD2. V lost 2 bases, J lost 9 bases, and 6 bases stayed unmatched. CDR1 is MGHRA and CDR2 is YSYEKL in the germline V gene. The length of the CDR3 is 15 residues. CDR3 bases: TGCGCCAGCAGCCAACCTAGCGGGGGGCGTAGTGAGCAGTTCTTC. Its translation is CASSQPSGGRSEQFF.

A few counts support this clone. This chain uses TRBV9 with TRBJ2-5; no definite D call. The J call is doubtful: the DNA matches TRBJ2-7 better. The CDR3 is 13 amino acids. Germline CDR1 is SGDLS and CDR2 is YYNGEE. The CDR3 loop reads CASSVGILYEQYF. DNA for the CDR3: TGTGCCAGCAGCGTAGGTATCCTCTACGAGCAGTACTTC.

The sample holds a few counts of this clone. This chain connects TRBV7-9 to TRBJ2-4, with a tentative D call TRBD2 (7 bases). The CDR3 runs 14 residues. Between the trimmed V and J ends, which lost 7 bases and 5 bases, there was a span of 15 bases. Germline V gene lookup returns CDR1 SEHNR and CDR2 FQNEAQ (reference sequence). CDR3 in amino acids: CASTSGGRENIQYF. CDR3 nucleotide sequence: TGTGCCAGCACCTCCGGGGGGCGGGAAAACATTCAGTACTTC.

The genes are TRBV10-3 and TRBJ1-2; no reliable D call. V was shortened by 3 bases and J by 3 bases, with 8 bases between the two germline ends. Germline CDR1 and CDR2: ENHRY and SYGVKD. The CDR3 has 13 residues. The DNA for the CDR3 is TGTGCCATCAGTGATGCAGAGGACTATGGCTACACCTTC. It encodes CAISDAEDYGYTF.

The J gene is TRBJ1-2, the V gene TRBV7-9, with 7 bases matching TRBD1. The J segment lost 3 bases and the V segment lost 7 bases, leaving 5 bases of the junction unmatched. This CDR3 is built from 13 residues. The germline V gene has CDR1 SEHNR and CDR2 FQNEAQ (reference sequence). The CDR3 coding sequence is TGTGCCAGCAACGGGGGGACAGACTATGGCTACACCTTC. Its protein product is CASNGGTDYGYTF.

This clone occurred once. The rearrangement links TRBV5-6 to TRBJ2-1; 7 bases align to TRBD2. The trim removed 5 bases at V and 6 bases at J, leaving 5 bases unmatched. CDR1 and CDR2 (germline): SGHDT, YYEEEE. The CDR3 sequence is 13 residues long. The CDR3 region is CASSFGLVNEQFF. In nucleotides, the CDR3 is TGTGCCAGCAGTTTTGGACTAGTCAATGAGCAGTTCTTC.

The chain uses TRBV25-1 and TRBJ1-6; 8 positions agree with TRBD1. The CDR3 covers 13 residues. CDR1 is MGHDK and CDR2 is SYGVNS in the germline V gene. Trimming took 4 bases from V and 9 from J; bases not matched to a gene: 2. CDR3 loop: CASSGTGSSPLHF. Written as DNA, the CDR3 is TGTGCCAGCAGTGGGACAGGGAGTTCACCCCTCCACTTT.

This chain links TRBV30 with TRBJ1-2, with 7 bases identical to TRBD1. V shed 4 bases and J 4 bases; nucleotides not matched to a gene: 6. The CDR3 extends over 13 amino acids. CDR1 GTSNPN and CDR2 SVGIG come from the germline V gene (reference sequence). DNA for the CDR3: TGTGCCTGGAACAGGGGAAAGAGCTATGGCTACACCTTC. Encoded protein: CAWNRGKSYGYTF. The full variable domain, in which reference TRBV30 and TRBJ1-2 provide the parts outside the CDR3, is SQTIHQWPATLVQPVGSPLSLECTVEGTSNPNLYWYRQAAGRGLQLLFYSVGIGQISSEVPQNLSASRPQDRQFILSSKKLLLSDSGFYLCAWNRGKSYGYTFGSGTRLTVV.

This clone was found once. The chain has TRBV2 and TRBJ2-7; unclear D gene. The CDR3 totals 11 residues. Trimming removed 6 bases from V and 5 bases from J, with 8 bases in between. The V gene's germline CDR1 is SNHLY and CDR2 FYNNEI. The CDR3 here is CASRYGNEQYF. The CDR3, as DNA: TGTGCCAGCAGGTACGGAAACGAGCAGTACTTC.

Details on this clone: An end of the junction differs from the germline gene, which may be a read error. The CDR3 region is CAGSRRESLGNIQYF. The CDR3 nucleotides read TGTGCCGGCAGTCGGCGCGAGTCATTAGGAAACATTCAGTACTTC. This chain connects TRBV6-5 to TRBJ2-4; D unresolved. Germline-derived CDR1 and CDR2 are MNHEY and SVGAGI. CDR3 size: 15 residues.

The table lists this clone with a few counts. This chain uses TRBV19 with TRBJ2-1, with 7 bases aligning to TRBD2. The CDR3 length is 17 residues. CDR1 and CDR2 (germline): LNHDA, SQIVND (reference sequence). Germline trimming cut 5 bases from V and 0 bases from J; bases unmatched to any gene: 10. CDR3 coding DNA: TGTGCCAGTAGTCTCAGGGTTACGGGGGGCTCCTACAATGAGCAGTTCTTC. Protein product: CASSLRVTGGSYNEQFF.

This clone was picked up a small number of times. The chain couples TRBV19 to TRBJ1-5, with D unresolved. The CDR3 covers 15 residues. CDR1 is LNHDA, CDR2 SQIVND, per germline (reference sequence). The germline V and J ends were trimmed by 3 bases and 3 bases, with 12 bases remaining between them. CDR3 bases: TGTGCCAGTAGTATTTACAGCCAGAACAATCAGCCCCAGCATTTT. Translation: CASSIYSQNNQPQHF.

The gene calls are TRBV7-9 and TRBJ2-7; 7 positions agree with TRBD1. CDR1 is SEHNR, CDR2 FQNEAQ, per germline (reference sequence). CDR3 length: 14 amino acids. The V gene end was trimmed by 7 bases and the J gene end by 4 bases; junction bases not matched to a gene: 10. CDR3 coding DNA: TGTGCCAGCACCGATTGGACAGGAGGATACGAGCAGTACTTC. Amino acids: CASTDWTGGYEQYF.

V and J are TRBV10-1 and TRBJ1-2; D gene unclear. The CDR3 covers 16 residues. Germline CDR1 WNHNN, CDR2 SYGVQD (reference sequence). CDR3 nucleotide sequence: TGCGCAGCAGTGGCTGGTAAGATCCGAAAGACCTATGGCTACACCTTC. Translating it yields CAAVAGKIRKTYGYTF.

The gene calls are TRBV13 and TRBJ1-1, with TRBD1 as a possible D gene (6 bases). Trimming took off 3 bases at V and 5 bases at J, with 16 bases between the two ends. This CDR3 region has 15 residues. Germline V gene data show CDR1 as PRHDT and CDR2 as FYEKMQ (reference sequence). In DNA, the CDR3 is TGTGCCAGCAGCTTCCCATCGGCAGGGGCAACTGAAGCTTTCTTT. This translates into CASSFPSAGATEAFF.

V usage is TRBV28 and J usage is TRBJ1-3; possible D gene TRBD1, 6 bases. CDR1 is MDHEN and CDR2 is SYDVKM in the germline V gene. The CDR3 covers 14 residues. V was shortened by 5 bases and J by 2 bases, with 10 bases between the two germline ends. The CDR3 sequence is CASSDNRAGNTIYF. Here the CDR3 DNA reads TGTGCCAGCAGTGATAACAGGGCTGGAAACACCATATATTTT.

The genes are TRBV6-1 and TRBJ1-5; 10 bases line up with TRBD1. After removal of 6 bases from V and 3 bases from J, the junction contained 5 bases not matched to a gene. CDR3 length equals 15 residues. Germline values: CDR1 MNHNS, CDR2 SASEGT. The chain's CDR3 is CASRPGTGVNQPQHF. In DNA, the CDR3 is TGTGCCAGCAGGCCCGGGACAGGGGTCAATCAGCCCCAGCATTTT.

The chain is built from TRBV6-6 and TRBJ1-1; D is perhaps TRBD1 (5 bases). Trimming pared 0 bases from V and 5 bases from J, leaving 10 bases between. CDR1 and CDR2 (germline): MNHNY, SVGAGI (reference sequence). This CDR3 spans 14 amino acids. The CDR3 loop reads CASSYSSGRTEAFF. The DNA of the CDR3 is TGTGCCAGCAGTTACTCGTCAGGGAGAACTGAAGCTTTCTTT.

This chain uses TRBV29-1 with TRBJ1-2; a possible D gene is TRBD1 (5 bases). The CDR3 has 13 residues. The V gene's germline CDR1 is SQVTM and CDR2 ANQGSEA. CDR3 in DNA: TGCACCTACGGCGGGGGGGAGGACTATGGCTACACCTTC. Its protein is CTYGGGEDYGYTF. Looking up the rest from reference TRBV29-1 and TRBJ1-2 gives the full variable domain: SAVISQKPSRDICQRGTSLTIQCQVDSQVTMMFWYRQQPGQSLTLIATANQGSEATYESGFVIDKFPISRPNLTFSTLTVSNMSPEDSSIYLCTYGGGEDYGYTFGSGTRLTVV.

The gene calls are TRBV19 and TRBJ2-7, with D tentatively TRBD1 (6 bases). CDR3 length equals 14 residues. The V gene's germline CDR1 is LNHDA and CDR2 SQIVND (reference sequence). Trimming took 1 base from V and 2 from J, leaving 9 bases between them. CDR3 in DNA: TGTGCCAGTAGTATAGCGGACAGAACCTACGAGCAGTACTTC. It encodes CASSIADRTYEQYF.

CDR3 protein: CASSLEGAGSLYTQYF. CDR3 bases: TGTGCCAGCAGCTTGGAGGGAGCGGGGTCCTTATATACGCAGTATTTT. V is TRBV5-4 and J is TRBJ2-3; 7 bases align to TRBD2. Unmatched junction bases numbered 11, after V lost 0 bases and J lost 7 bases. Germline V gene sequence: CDR1 SGHNT, CDR2 YYREEE (reference sequence). The CDR3 runs 16 residues.

The chain employs TRBV5-1 and TRBJ2-5; 9 bases fit TRBD1. V lost 2 bases, J lost 4 bases, and 24 bases stayed unmatched. CDR1 is SGHRS, CDR2 YFSETQ, per germline. The CDR3 extends over 21 amino acids. CDR3 sequence reads: CASSFRSPPDRNRGRAETQYF. The CDR3 nucleotides are TGCGCCAGCAGCTTTCGGTCTCCACCCGATAGAAACAGGGGGCGCGCAGAGACCCAGTACTTC.